These 4 T cell receptor beta chains were all obtained from the same sample, sequenced in a study of T cell responses to AZD1222 COVID-19 vaccine. Sequencing was performed with immunoSEQ multiplex PCR; in TCRdb, only in-frame clones are kept and a portion is missing. The sample shows about 170,000 clones, roughly 90% of them seen only once. Sequenced material: peripheral blood, taken on day 0 of AZD1222 vaccination. The receptors come from an adult in good health.

The V and J genes are TRBV9 and TRBJ2-1; the match to TRBD2 covers 8 bases. With 0 bases clipped from V and 7 bases from J, the junction kept 6 bases outside the gene matches. The CDR3 contains 15 residues. CDR1 is SGDLS, CDR2 YYNGEE, per germline. CDR3 in DNA: TGTGCCAGCAGCGTAGTGAGCGGGAGATGGAATGAGCAGTTCTTC. It codes for CASSVVSGRWNEQFF. Complete variable domain (other parts from reference TRBV9 and TRBJ2-1): DSGVTQTPKHLITATGQRVTLRCSPRSGDLSVYWYQQSLDQGLQFLIQYYNGEERAKGNILERFSAQQFPDLHSELNLSSLELGDSALYFCASSVVSGRWNEQFFGPGTRLTVL.

The rearrangement uses TRBV29-1 and TRBJ2-7; no clear D gene. The CDR3 length is 12 residues. The V gene lost 0 bases and the J gene lost 6 bases, with 9 bases spanning the gap. CDR1 is SQVTM and CDR2 is ANQGSEA in the germline V gene. CDR3 region: CSVEELGSEQYF. The CDR3 DNA reads as TGCAGCGTTGAAGAGCTAGGATCCGAGCAGTACTTC.

This chain connects TRBV20-1 to TRBJ2-7; D is undetermined. The CDR3 sequence is 14 residues long. The V end lost 3 bases, the J end lost 0 bases, and 12 bases lay between the germline ends. Germline CDR1 DFQATT, CDR2 SNEGSKA (reference sequence). The CDR3 nucleotides are TGCAGTGCTAGTAACCGAAAAAGCTCCTACGAGCAGTACTTC. It encodes CSASNRKSSYEQYF.

V gene TRBV18 combines with J gene TRBJ1-6, with 7 bases matching TRBD1. V was pared by 3 bases and J by 10 bases, with 12 bases of the junction left unmatched. Looked up from germline, CDR1 is KGHSH and CDR2 is LQKENI. CDR3 length: 16 amino acids. This chain's CDR3 is CASSPDLQGSGSPLHF. CDR3 nucleotide sequence: TGTGCCAGCTCACCCGACCTACAGGGGAGTGGCTCACCCCTCCACTTT. Using reference TRBV18 and TRBJ1-6 for the parts outside the CDR3, the full variable domain is NAGVMQNPRHLVRRRGQEARLRCSPMKGHSHVYWYRQLPEEGLKFMVYLQKENIIDESGMPKERFSAEFPKEGPSILRIQQVVRGDSAAYFCASSPDLQGSGSPLHFGNGTRLTVT.